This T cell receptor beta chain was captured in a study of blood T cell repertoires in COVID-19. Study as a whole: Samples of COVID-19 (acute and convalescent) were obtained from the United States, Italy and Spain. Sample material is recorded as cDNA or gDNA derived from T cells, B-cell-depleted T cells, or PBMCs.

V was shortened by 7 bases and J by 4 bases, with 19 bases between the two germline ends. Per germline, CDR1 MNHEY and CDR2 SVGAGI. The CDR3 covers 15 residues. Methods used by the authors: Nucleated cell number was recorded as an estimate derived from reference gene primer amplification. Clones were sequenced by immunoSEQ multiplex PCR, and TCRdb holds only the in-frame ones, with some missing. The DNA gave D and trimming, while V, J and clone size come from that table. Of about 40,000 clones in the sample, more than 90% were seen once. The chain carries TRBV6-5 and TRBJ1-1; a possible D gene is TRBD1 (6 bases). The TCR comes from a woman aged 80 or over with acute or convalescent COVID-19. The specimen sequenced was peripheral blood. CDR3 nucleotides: TGTGCCAGCAAAAGATCAAACAGGGAAGGCACTGAAGCTTTCTTT. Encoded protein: CASKRSNREGTEAFF.